This TCR beta chain emerged from a study of blood T cells in healthy people across ages. Findings of the study overall: TCR beta diversity, measured per million T cells, fell in a roughly linear way with age.

Germline CDR1 and CDR2: KGHSH and LQKENI. The CDR3 contains 16 residues. In the case of this clonotype: Its specificity is unknown. At one of its ends the junction is not consistent with the germline gene, which may arise from a read error.

A second PCR of roughly 7 to 11 cycles used a sample-barcoded 5' primer and a J-beta primer mix. Each cDNA molecule was tagged by a template-switch adaptor that had 12 random nucleotides. Each CDR3 protein is one row after TCRdb ran MiXCR on the 5' RACE reads. The table lists 700,000 to 900,000 distinct CDR3 sequences, roughly 50% of them singletons. Samples each had at least 5.5 micrograms of total RNA extracted. J is TRBJ2-3 and V is TRBV18, with D tentatively TRBD1 (6 bases). The source material was blood. The sequence derives from a man older than 75 in good health. The CDR3 sequence: CASSPKSGTFPDAQYF. In DNA form, the CDR3 reads TGTGCCAGCTCACCAAAATCCGGGACATTTCCAGATGCGCAGTATTTT.